The 8 T cell receptor beta chains below all came from one sample that was sequenced in a study of shared clonotypes between healthy human individuals. The data were produced by immunoSEQ multiplex PCR, yet TCRdb's version contains in-frame clones alone and is incomplete. The data hold over 2 million clones, with around 92% observed a single time. The sequenced sample consisted of naive CD4+ T cells from PBMCs. The subset was: CD45RA+ positively selected. All receptors derive from a man aged 18 to 35 in good health. Some clones in this sample may be carry-over from other donors' samples.

The J gene is TRBJ2-1, the V gene TRBV11-2; 7 positions agree with TRBD1. This CDR3 is 14 amino acids long. CDR1 and CDR2 (germline): SGHAT, FQNNGV. V gave up 2 bases and J gave up 8 bases; unmatched junction bases: 6. DNA for the CDR3: TGTGCCAGCAGCTTATACAGGGGTAGTTATGAGCAGTTCTTC. Translated, it gives CASSLYRGSYEQFF.

The chain carries TRBV12-5 and TRBJ2-1; maybe TRBD1 (5 bases). The V gene's germline CDR1 is LGHNT and CDR2 FRNRAP. With 0 bases removed from V and 4 bases from J, the gap between germline ends came to 13 bases. The CDR3 spans 16 residues. The CDR3 nucleotides read TGTGCTAGTGGTTTGGTCCTGGACAAGGTTTACAATGAGCAGTTCTTC. It codes for CASGLVLDKVYNEQFF.

The chain is built from TRBV28 and TRBJ1-2; the match to TRBD1 covers 7 bases. V trimming: 10 bases; J trimming: 3 bases; junction bases outside the gene matches: 8. Looked up from germline, CDR1 is MDHEN and CDR2 is SYDVKM. The CDR3 runs 13 residues. The CDR3 is CAIKDRAYYGYTF. CDR3 nucleotides: TGTGCCATCAAAGACAGGGCTTACTATGGCTACACCTTC.

The CDR3 region is CASSKGRLMGVAAKNIQYF. CDR3 in DNA: TGTGCCAGCAGCAAAGGGCGGTTGATGGGGGTTGCGGCCAAAAACATTCAGTACTTC. The chain combines TRBV21-1 with TRBJ2-4. TRBV21-1 corresponds to a pseudogene. This CDR3 spans 19 amino acids.

The chain joins TRBV19 to TRBJ1-1; D is unclear. The CDR3 extends over 15 amino acids. Trimming stripped 7 bases from V and 1 base from J, with 16 bases between. Germline CDR1 reads LNHDA; CDR2 reads SQIVND (reference sequence). CDR3 loop: CASTLPRRGNTEAFF. For the CDR3, the DNA is TGTGCCAGTACCCTCCCCCGACGAGGGAACACTGAAGCTTTCTTT.

The chain combines TRBV5-4 with TRBJ2-3; the D call may be TRBD1 or TRBD2 (5 bases each). Germline CDR1 is SGHNT and CDR2 is YYREEE (reference sequence). The CDR3 is made up of 16 amino acids. Between the trimmed V and J ends, which lost 4 bases and 1 base, there was a span of 16 bases. The CDR3 loop reads CASSPGGDQGTDTQYF. CDR3 DNA sequence: TGTGCCAGCAGCCCTGGGGGAGATCAGGGCACAGATACGCAGTATTTT.

V usage is TRBV6-1 and J usage is TRBJ2-1; the match to TRBD2 covers 9 bases. The CDR3 covers 14 residues. Losses at the gene ends were 6 bases for V and 3 bases for J; bases not matched to a gene: 3. Germline loops: CDR1 MNHNS, CDR2 SASEGT. CDR3 amino acids: CASRASGIYNEQFF. CDR3 nucleotides: TGTGCCAGCAGGGCTAGCGGGATCTACAATGAGCAGTTCTTC.

The chain is built from TRBV28 and TRBJ1-4; tentatively, D is TRBD1 (5 bases). V shed 5 bases and J shed 5 bases, with 15 bases lying between them. Germline values: CDR1 MDHEN, CDR2 SYDVKM. The CDR3 loop spans 15 amino acids. The CDR3 DNA sequence: TGTGCCAGCAGTCAGGGAGGGGCTTCAAATGAAAAACTGTTTTTT. Amino acid sequence: CASSQGGASNEKLFF.